These 17 T cell receptor beta chains were sequenced from one sample in a study of identical twins. TCRdb fed the 5' RACE reads into MiXCR, producing one record per CDR3 protein. The table has hundreds of thousands of distinct CDR3 sequences, approximately 24% seen once. These same records also appear under a second study, on T cells expressing NK-cell markers.

The sequenced sample consisted of CD4+ T cells sorted from blood. The receptors here all came from a woman between 18 and 29 years old in good health.

CDR3 DNA sequence: TGTGCCAGCTGGCCGGCCGGGGCCCTCTACAATGAGCAGTTCTTC. Its translation: CASWPAGALYNEQFF. The chain employs TRBV5-5 and TRBJ2-1; D possibly matches TRBD1 or TRBD2 (5 bases each). The V and J ends lost 7 bases and 3 bases respectively, with 17 bases between them. Germline values: CDR1 SGHKS, CDR2 YYEKEE (reference sequence). The CDR3 contains 15 residues.

In this sample, this clonotype turned up a few times. The V and J genes are TRBV12-3 or TRBV12-4 and TRBJ2-1; perhaps TRBD1 as D (6 bases). The CDR3 loop spans 12 amino acids. V dropped 2 bases and J dropped 9 bases, with 8 bases sitting between them. The CDR3 here is CASSLRGTEQFF. CDR3 nucleotide sequence: TGTGCCAGCAGTTTAAGGGGGACTGAGCAGTTCTTC.

In its sample, this clonotype was seen a few times. The genes are TRBV12-3 or TRBV12-4 and TRBJ1-5; 10 bases are shared with TRBD1. This CDR3 is 16 amino acids long. J lost 2 bases, V lost 6 bases, and 7 bases had no gene match. The CDR3 bases are TGTGCCAGCAGCCCATCCGGGACAGGGGGCAATCAGCCCCAGCATTTT. Protein product: CASSPSGTGGNQPQHF.

The sample holds a few counts of this clonotype. The chain carries TRBV5-1 and TRBJ2-1; 13 nucleotides line up with TRBD2. Germline V gene data show CDR1 as SGHRS and CDR2 as YFSETQ. CDR3 length equals 16 residues. J lost 10 bases, V lost 4 bases, and 11 bases had no gene match. In nucleotides, the CDR3 is TGCGCCAGCAGCCCCTACACTAGCGGGGGGGCCGTCGAGCAGTTCTTC. It translates to CASSPYTSGGAVEQFF. The full variable domain, with the rest looked up from reference TRBV5-1 and TRBJ2-1, is KAGVTQTPRYLIKTRGQQVTLSCSPISGHRSVSWYQQTPGQGLQFLFEYFSETQRNKGNFPGRFSGRQFSNSRSEMNVSTLELGDSALYLCASSPYTSGGAVEQFFGPGTRLTVL.

The chain links TRBV12-3 or TRBV12-4 to TRBJ2-7; maybe TRBD2 (5 bases). The CDR3 loop spans 14 amino acids. V shed 2 bases and J shed 4 bases, with 12 bases lying between them. This CDR3 reads CASSLWGVGYEQYF. The CDR3 DNA reads as TGTGCCAGCAGTTTATGGGGAGTTGGTTACGAGCAGTACTTC.

This clonotype showed up just once. This may come from a read error, since a much larger clone is one base off. V is TRBV2 and J is TRBJ2-3, with 9 bases that match TRBD2. The CDR3 is 14 residues long. V lost 0 bases and J lost 5; bases outside the gene matches: 0. The V gene's germline CDR1 is SNHLY and CDR2 FYNNEI. The CDR3 DNA reads TGTGCCAGCAGTGAAGCGCGGGGGGGAGATACGCAGTATTTT. Translated, it gives CASSEARGGDTQYF.

Points on this clonotype: This CDR3 is missing its conserved last phenylalanine or tryptophan, likely due to a read error. No DNA is shown, since the ends of the CDR3 on it are uncertain; the CDR3 is the one TCRdb lists. The rearrangement links TRBV10-2 to TRBJ2-2. Germline CDR1 and CDR2: WSHSY and SAAADI. The CDR3 comprises 8 residues, both ends counted. CDR3 in amino acids: CAIFSEDV.

The chain recombines TRBV15 with TRBJ2-5; 10 positions match TRBD2. This CDR3 has 15 amino acids. Trimming cost V 1 base and J 3 bases; bases outside gene matches: 2. CDR1 and CDR2 (germline): LNHNV, YYDKDF (reference sequence). The CDR3 coding sequence is TGTGCCACCAGCAGAGGTCTAGCGGGAGAAGAGACCCAGTACTTC. It is translated as CATSRGLAGEETQYF.

In its sample, this clonotype was seen many times. V and J are TRBV12-3 or TRBV12-4 and TRBJ2-1; no clear D gene. The CDR3 runs to 11 residues. V was pared by 3 bases and J by 15 bases, with 12 bases between. CDR3 DNA sequence: TGTGCCAGCAGTTTGCAGTTGTCTCTGTTCTTC. Encoded protein: CASSLQLSLFF.

The gene calls are TRBV20-1 and TRBJ2-1; TRBD2 is a possible D gene (7 bases). CDR1 is DFQATT and CDR2 is SNEGSKA in the germline V gene (reference sequence). The CDR3 runs 15 residues. V was shortened by 6 bases and J by 7 bases, with 22 bases between the two germline ends. CDR3 in amino acids: CSAFHPGGSSNEQFF. In DNA form, the CDR3 reads TGCAGTGCCTTCCACCCGGGGGGCTCGAGTAATGAGCAGTTCTTC.

The chain carries TRBV10-3 and TRBJ1-2, with a possible D match to TRBD1 (5 bases). In germline, CDR1 is ENHRY, CDR2 SYGVKD. CDR3 length equals 12 residues. Trimming pared 6 bases from V and 8 bases from J, leaving 13 bases between. The DNA for the CDR3 is TGTGCCATCAGCCGCGGGGCAGAAGGCTACACCTTC. Amino acid sequence: CAISRGAEGYTF.

The chain employs TRBV3-1 and TRBJ2-7, with a weak D call TRBD1 (6 bases). This CDR3 has 16 amino acids. V was shortened by 4 bases and J by 6 bases, with 22 bases between the two germline ends. Germline lookup yields CDR1 LGHDT and CDR2 YNNKEL (reference sequence). The CDR3 here is CASSRWTGGQPSEQYF. CDR3 DNA sequence: TGTGCCAGCAGCCGCTGGACTGGGGGACAACCGAGCGAGCAGTACTTC.

This clonotype was counted between two and nine times. This rearrangement joins TRBV2 to TRBJ2-7, with 9 bases fitting TRBD2. The length of the CDR3 is 14 residues. V shed 7 bases, J shed 2 bases, and the junction held 6 bases outside the gene matches. Looked up from germline, CDR1 is SNHLY and CDR2 is FYNNEI. DNA of the CDR3: TGTGCCAGCAATAGAATAGCGGGAGCCTACGAGCAGTACTTC. Protein: CASNRIAGAYEQYF.

The genes are TRBV20-1 and TRBJ2-5; no firm D call. V was clipped by 2 bases and J by 4 bases, with 14 bases between them. The CDR3 has 14 amino acids. The germline V gene encodes CDR1 DFQATT and CDR2 SNEGSKA (reference sequence). The CDR3 coding sequence is TGCAGTGCTAGAAACCGACTCCTCGGAGAGACCCAGTACTTC. Translation: CSARNRLLGETQYF.

The sample holds a few counts of this clonotype. The chain carries TRBV7-2 and TRBJ2-1; TRBD2 matches 10 bases. The CDR3 runs to 16 residues. J lost 7 bases, V lost 2 bases, and 8 bases had no gene match. Germline CDR1 is SGHTA and CDR2 is FQGNSA. In nucleotides, the CDR3 is TGTGCCAGCAGCTTAAGCGGGAGGGCCCTCTCGAATGAGCAGTTCTTC. The encoded protein is CASSLSGRALSNEQFF. The full variable domain, completed using reference TRBV7-2 and TRBJ2-1, is GAGVSQSPSNKVTEKGKDVELRCDPISGHTALYWYRQSLGQGLEFLIYFQGNSAPDKSGLPSDRFSAERTGGSVSTLTIQRTQQEDSAVYLCASSLSGRALSNEQFFGPGTRLTVL.

Only a few counts were recorded for this clonotype. This chain joins TRBV6-2 or TRBV6-3 and TRBJ2-2; 8 positions agree with TRBD2. V gave up 6 bases and J gave up 3 bases; unmatched junction bases: 3. Germline CDR1 MNHEY, CDR2 SVGEGT. The length of the CDR3 is 14 residues. CDR3 DNA sequence: TGTGCCAGCAGCTCGGGACTAGACACCGGGGAGCTGTTTTTT. Its translation is CASSSGLDTGELFF.

In its sample, this clonotype was seen a few times. The V gene is TRBV10-3, the J gene TRBJ1-1; 8 nucleotides match TRBD1. Per the germline V gene, CDR1 is ENHRY and CDR2 is SYGVKD. V was clipped by 7 bases and J by 4 bases; unmatched bases: 2. This CDR3 region has 12 residues. The CDR3 sequence is CAITDRGTEAFF. The CDR3 DNA reads as TGTGCCATCACTGACAGGGGCACTGAAGCTTTCTTT.